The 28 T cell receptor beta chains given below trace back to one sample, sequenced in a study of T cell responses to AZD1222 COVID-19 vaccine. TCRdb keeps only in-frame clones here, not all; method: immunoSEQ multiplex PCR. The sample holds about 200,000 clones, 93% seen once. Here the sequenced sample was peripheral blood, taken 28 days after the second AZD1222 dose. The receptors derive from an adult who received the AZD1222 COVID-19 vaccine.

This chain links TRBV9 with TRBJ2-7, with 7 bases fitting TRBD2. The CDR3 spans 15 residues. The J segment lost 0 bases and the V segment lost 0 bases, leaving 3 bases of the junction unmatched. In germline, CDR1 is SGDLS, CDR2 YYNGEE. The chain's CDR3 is CASSVGGGNSYEQYF. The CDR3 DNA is TGTGCCAGCAGCGTAGGGGGGGGGAACTCCTACGAGCAGTACTTC.

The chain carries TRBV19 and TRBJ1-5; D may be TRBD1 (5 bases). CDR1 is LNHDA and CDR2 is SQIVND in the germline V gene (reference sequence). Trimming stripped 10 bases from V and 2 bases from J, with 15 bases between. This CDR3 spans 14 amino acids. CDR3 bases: TGTGCCACAACGGGGGGGACCGGCAATCAGCCCCAGCATTTT. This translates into CATTGGTGNQPQHF.

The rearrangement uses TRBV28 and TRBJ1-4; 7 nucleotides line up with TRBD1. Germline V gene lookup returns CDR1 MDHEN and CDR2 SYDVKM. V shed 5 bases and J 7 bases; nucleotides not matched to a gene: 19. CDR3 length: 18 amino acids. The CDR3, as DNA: TGTGCCAGCAGTCTAACCACAGGGGCCCCCCCTCGGAGTGAAAAACTGTTTTTT. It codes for CASSLTTGAPPRSEKLFF.

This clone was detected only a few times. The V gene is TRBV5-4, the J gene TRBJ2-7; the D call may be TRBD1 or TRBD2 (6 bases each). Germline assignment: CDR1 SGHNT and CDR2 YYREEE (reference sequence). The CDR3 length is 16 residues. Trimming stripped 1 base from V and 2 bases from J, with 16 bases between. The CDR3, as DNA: TGTGCCAGCAGCTTGATTCTATGGGGGGCAACCTACGAGCAGTACTTC. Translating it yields CASSLILWGATYEQYF.

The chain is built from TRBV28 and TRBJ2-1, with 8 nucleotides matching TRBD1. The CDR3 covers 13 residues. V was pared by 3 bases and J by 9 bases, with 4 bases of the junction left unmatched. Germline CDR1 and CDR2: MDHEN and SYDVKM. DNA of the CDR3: TGTGCCAGCAGTTTCTCCGACAGGGGTGAGCAGTTCTTC. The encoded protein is CASSFSDRGEQFF.

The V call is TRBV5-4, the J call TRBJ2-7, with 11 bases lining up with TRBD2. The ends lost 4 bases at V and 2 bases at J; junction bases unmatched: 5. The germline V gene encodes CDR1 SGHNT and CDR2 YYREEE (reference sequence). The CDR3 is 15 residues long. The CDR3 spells CASSPGTSGTYEQYF. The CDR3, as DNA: TGTGCCAGCAGCCCCGGGACTAGCGGTACCTACGAGCAGTACTTC. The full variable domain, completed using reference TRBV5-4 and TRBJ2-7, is ETGVTQSPTHLIKTRGQQVTLRCSSQSGHNTVSWYQQALGQGPQFIFQYYREEENGRGNFPPRFSGLQFPNYSSELNVNALELDDSALYLCASSPGTSGTYEQYFGPGTRLTVT.

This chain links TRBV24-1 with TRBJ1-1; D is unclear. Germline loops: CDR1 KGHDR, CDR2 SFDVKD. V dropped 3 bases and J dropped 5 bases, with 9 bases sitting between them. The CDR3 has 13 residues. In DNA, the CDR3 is TGTGCCACCAGTGATCCCCCGGGAACTGAAGCTTTCTTT. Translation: CATSDPPGTEAFF.

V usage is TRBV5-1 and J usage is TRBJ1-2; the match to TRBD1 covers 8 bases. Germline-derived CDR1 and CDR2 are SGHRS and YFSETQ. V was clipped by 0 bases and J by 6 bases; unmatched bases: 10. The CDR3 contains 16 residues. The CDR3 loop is CASSLDGQGSVDGYTF. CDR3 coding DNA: TGCGCCAGCAGCTTGGATGGACAGGGTTCAGTCGATGGCTACACCTTC. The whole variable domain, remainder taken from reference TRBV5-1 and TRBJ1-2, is KAGVTQTPRYLIKTRGQQVTLSCSPISGHRSVSWYQQTPGQGLQFLFEYFSETQRNKGNFPGRFSGRQFSNSRSEMNVSTLELGDSALYLCASSLDGQGSVDGYTFGSGTRLTVV.

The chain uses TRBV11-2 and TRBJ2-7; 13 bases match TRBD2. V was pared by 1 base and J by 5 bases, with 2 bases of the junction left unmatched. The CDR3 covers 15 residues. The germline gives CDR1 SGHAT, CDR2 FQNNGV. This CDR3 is CASSLGTSGSNEQYF. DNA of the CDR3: TGTGCCAGCAGCTTAGGGACTAGCGGGAGTAACGAGCAGTACTTC.

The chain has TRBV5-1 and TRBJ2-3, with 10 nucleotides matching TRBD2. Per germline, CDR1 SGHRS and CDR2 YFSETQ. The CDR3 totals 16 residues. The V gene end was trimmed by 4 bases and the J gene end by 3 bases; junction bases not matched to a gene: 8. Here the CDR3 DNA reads TGCGCCAGCAGCCGAGGGACTAGCGTAAATACAGATACGCAGTATTTT. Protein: CASSRGTSVNTDTQYF. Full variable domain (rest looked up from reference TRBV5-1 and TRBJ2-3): KAGVTQTPRYLIKTRGQQVTLSCSPISGHRSVSWYQQTPGQGLQFLFEYFSETQRNKGNFPGRFSGRQFSNSRSEMNVSTLELGDSALYLCASSRGTSVNTDTQYFGPGTRLTVL.

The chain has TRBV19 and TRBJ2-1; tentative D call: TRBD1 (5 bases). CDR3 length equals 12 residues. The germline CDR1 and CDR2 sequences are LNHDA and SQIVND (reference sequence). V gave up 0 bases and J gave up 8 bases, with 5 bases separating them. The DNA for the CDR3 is TGTGCCAGTAGTATAGACAGGGATGAGCAGTTCTTC. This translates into CASSIDRDEQFF.

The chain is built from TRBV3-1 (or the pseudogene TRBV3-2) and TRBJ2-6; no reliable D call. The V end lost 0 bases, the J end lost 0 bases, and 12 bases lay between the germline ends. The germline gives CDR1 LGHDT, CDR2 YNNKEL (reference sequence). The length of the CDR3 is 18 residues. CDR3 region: CASSQDGWNHSGANVLTF. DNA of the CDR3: TGTGCCAGCAGCCAAGACGGGTGGAACCACTCTGGGGCCAACGTCCTGACTTTC.

The CDR3: CASSGPGQGKSPLHF. Written as DNA, the CDR3 is TGTGCCAGCAGCGGTCCGGGACAGGGTAAATCACCCCTCCACTTT. The chain joins TRBV2 to TRBJ1-6, with 9 positions matching TRBD1. The junction had 10 bases not matched to a gene; V was cut back by 6 bases and J by 10 bases. Germline CDR1 SNHLY, CDR2 FYNNEI. The CDR3 runs to 15 residues.

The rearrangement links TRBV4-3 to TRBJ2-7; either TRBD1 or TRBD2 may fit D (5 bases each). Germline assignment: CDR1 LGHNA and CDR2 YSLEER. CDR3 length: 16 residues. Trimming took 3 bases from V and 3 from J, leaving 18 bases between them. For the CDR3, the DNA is TGCGCCAGCAGCCAGTCCGGGGACGGCCCGTTCTACGAGCAGTACTTC. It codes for CASSQSGDGPFYEQYF.

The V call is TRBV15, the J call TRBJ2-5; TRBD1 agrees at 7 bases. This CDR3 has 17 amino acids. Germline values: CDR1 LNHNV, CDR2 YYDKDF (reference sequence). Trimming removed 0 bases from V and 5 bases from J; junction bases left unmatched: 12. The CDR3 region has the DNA TGTGCCACCAGCAGAGATGTGGGAAGGGGGCACCGGGAGACCCAGTACTTC. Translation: CATSRDVGRGHRETQYF.

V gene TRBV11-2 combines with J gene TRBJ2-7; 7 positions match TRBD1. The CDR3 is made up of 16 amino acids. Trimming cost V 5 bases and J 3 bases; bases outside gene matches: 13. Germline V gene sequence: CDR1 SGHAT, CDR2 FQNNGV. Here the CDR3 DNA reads TGTGCCAGCAGCGAGGGACAGAGAATACTCAACTACGAGCAGTACTTC. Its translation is CASSEGQRILNYEQYF.

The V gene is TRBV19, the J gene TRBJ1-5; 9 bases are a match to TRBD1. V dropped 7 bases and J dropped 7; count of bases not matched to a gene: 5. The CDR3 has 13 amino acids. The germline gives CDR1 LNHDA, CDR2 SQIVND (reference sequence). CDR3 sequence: CASTTGGQQPQHF. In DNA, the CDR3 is TGTGCCAGTACAACAGGGGGCCAGCAGCCCCAGCATTTT.

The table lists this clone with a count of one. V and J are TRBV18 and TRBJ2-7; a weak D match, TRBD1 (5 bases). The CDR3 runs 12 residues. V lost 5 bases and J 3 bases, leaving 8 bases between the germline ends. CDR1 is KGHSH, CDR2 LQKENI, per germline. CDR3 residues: CASSGAIYEQYF. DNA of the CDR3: TGTGCCAGCTCAGGGGCGATCTACGAGCAGTACTTC.

CDR3 in amino acids: CASTRTGTGTEKLFF. CDR3 coding DNA: TGTGCCAGCACCAGAACGGGAACAGGGACTGAAAAACTGTTTTTT. The chain uses TRBV2 and TRBJ1-4, with D tentatively TRBD1 (6 bases). The CDR3 is 15 residues long. CDR1 and CDR2 (germline): SNHLY, FYNNEI. Trimming pared 7 bases from V and 7 bases from J, leaving 19 bases between.

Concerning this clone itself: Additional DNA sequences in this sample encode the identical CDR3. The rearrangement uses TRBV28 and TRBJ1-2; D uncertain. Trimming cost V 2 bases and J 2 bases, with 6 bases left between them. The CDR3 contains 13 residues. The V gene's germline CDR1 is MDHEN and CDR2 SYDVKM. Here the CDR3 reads CASSLAGNYGYTF. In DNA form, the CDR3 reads TGTGCCAGCAGTTTAGCAGGCAACTATGGCTACACCTTC.

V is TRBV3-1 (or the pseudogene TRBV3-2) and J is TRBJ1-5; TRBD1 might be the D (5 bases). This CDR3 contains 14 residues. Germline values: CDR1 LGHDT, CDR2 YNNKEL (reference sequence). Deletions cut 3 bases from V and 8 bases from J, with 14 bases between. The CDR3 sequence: CASSQDTGRKPQHF. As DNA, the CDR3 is TGTGCCAGCAGCCAGGACACTGGTAGGAAGCCCCAGCATTTT.

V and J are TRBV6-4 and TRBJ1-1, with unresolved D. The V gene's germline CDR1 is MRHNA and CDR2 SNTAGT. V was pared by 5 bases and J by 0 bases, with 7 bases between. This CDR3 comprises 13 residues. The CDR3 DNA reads TGTGCCAGCAGTCAGAAGATGAACACTGAAGCTTTCTTT. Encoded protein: CASSQKMNTEAFF.

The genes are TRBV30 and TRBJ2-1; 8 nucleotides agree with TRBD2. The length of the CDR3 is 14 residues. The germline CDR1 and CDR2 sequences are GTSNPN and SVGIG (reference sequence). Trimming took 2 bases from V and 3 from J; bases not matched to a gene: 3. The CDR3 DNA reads TGTGCCTGGAGTCTAAGCGGGGGCTACAATGAGCAGTTCTTC. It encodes CAWSLSGGYNEQFF.

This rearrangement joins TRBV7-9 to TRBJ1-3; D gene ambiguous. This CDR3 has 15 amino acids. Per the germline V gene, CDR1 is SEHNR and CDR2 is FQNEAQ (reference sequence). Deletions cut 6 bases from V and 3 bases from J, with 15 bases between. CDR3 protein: CASRRTPWGGNTIYF. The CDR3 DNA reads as TGTGCCAGCAGAAGGACTCCCTGGGGTGGAAACACCATATATTTT.

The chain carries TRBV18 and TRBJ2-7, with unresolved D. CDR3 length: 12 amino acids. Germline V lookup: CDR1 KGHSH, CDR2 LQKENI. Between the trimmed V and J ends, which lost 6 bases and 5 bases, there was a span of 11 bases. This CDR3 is CASSPTTDEQYF. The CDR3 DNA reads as TGTGCCAGCTCGCCTACTACGGACGAGCAGTACTTC.

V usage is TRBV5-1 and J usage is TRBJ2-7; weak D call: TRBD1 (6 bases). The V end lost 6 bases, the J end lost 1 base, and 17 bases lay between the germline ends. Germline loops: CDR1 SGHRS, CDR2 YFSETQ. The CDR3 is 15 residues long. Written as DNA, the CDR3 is TGCGCCAGCAAGAGGCTGGGGGCGACATCCTACGAGCAGTACTTC. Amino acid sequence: CASKRLGATSYEQYF.

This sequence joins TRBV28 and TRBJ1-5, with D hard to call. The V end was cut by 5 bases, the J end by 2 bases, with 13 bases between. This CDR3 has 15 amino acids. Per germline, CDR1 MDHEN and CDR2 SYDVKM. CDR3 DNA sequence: TGTGCCAGCAGTATACGCGGGGTTGGCAATCAGCCCCAGCATTTT. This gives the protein CASSIRGVGNQPQHF.

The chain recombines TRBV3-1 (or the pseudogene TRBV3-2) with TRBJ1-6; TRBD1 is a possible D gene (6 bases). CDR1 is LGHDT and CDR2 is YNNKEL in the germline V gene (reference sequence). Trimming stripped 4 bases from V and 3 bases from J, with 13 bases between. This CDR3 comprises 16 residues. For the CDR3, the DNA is TGTGCCAGCAGCCCTAGGACAGACTACTATAATTCACCCCTCCACTTT. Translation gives CASSPRTDYYNSPLHF.